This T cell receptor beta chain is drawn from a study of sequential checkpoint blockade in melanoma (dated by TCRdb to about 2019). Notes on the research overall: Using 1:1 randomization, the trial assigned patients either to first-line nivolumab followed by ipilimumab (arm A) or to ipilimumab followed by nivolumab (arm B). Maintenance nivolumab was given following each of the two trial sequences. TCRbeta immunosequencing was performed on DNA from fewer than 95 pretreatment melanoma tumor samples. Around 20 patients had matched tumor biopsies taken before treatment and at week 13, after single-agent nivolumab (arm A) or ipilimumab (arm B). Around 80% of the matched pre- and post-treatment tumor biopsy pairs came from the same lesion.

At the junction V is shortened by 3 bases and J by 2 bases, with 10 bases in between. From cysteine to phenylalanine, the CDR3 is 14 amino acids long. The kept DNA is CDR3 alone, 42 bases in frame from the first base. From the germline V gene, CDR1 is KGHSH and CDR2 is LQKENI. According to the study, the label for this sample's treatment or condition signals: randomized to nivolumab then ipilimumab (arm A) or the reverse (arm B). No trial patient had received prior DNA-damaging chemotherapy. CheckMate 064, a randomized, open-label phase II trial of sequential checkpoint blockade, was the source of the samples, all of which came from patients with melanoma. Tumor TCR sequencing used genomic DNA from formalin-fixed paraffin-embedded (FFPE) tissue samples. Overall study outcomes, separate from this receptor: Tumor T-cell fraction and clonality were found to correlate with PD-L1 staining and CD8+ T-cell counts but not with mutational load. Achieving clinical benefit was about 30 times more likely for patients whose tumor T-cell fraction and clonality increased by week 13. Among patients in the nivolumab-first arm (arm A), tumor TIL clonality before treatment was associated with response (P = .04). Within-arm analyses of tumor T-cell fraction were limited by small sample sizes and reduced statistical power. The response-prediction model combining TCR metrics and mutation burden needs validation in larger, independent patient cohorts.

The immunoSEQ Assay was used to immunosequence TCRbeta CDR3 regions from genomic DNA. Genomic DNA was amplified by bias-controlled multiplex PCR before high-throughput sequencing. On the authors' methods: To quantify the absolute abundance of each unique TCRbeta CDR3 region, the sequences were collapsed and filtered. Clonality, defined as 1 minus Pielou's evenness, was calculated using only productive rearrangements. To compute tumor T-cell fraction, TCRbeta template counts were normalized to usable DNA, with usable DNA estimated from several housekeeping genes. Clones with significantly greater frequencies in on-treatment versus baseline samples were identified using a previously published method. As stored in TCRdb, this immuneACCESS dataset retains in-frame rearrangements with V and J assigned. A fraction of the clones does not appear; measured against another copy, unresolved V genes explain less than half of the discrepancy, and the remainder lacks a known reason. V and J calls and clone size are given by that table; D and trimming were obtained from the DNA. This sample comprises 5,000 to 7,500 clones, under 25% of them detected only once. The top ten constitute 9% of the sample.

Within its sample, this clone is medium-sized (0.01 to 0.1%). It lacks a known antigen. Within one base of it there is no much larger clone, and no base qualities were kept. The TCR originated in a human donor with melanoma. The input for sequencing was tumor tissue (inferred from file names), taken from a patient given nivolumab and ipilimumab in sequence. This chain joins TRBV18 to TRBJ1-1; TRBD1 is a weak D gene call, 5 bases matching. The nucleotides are TGTGCCAGCTCACCTGGGACGGTCAACACTGAAGCTTTCTTT. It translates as CASSPGTVNTEAFF.